This T cell receptor beta chain was obtained from a study of cytomegalovirus exposure and HLA in healthy donors. As to this clone: Its antigen is as yet unknown.

Regarding the study as a whole: According to a subsequent analysis, TCR clusters from the first cohort were inclined to appear together in the 110 or so validation repertoires. Researchers reported that a few CMV-associated chains were confirmed in vitro as CMV antigen-specific.

The CDR3 length is 13 residues. V lost 0 bases and J lost 2, with 3 bases in between. In germline, CDR1 is SGHAT, CDR2 FQNNGV. Generated by immunoSEQ multiplex PCR, the TCRdb table keeps only in-frame clones and is missing some. The sample has more than 250,000 clones, 87% seen once. The chain couples TRBV11-2 to TRBJ2-3; D unresolved. Input material: PBMCs. This TCR was sampled from a woman in her thirties in good health and CMV-seropositive. CDR3 in amino acids: CASSLDLTDTQYF. Written as DNA, the CDR3 is TGTGCCAGCAGCTTAGACCTCACAGATACGCAGTATTTT.